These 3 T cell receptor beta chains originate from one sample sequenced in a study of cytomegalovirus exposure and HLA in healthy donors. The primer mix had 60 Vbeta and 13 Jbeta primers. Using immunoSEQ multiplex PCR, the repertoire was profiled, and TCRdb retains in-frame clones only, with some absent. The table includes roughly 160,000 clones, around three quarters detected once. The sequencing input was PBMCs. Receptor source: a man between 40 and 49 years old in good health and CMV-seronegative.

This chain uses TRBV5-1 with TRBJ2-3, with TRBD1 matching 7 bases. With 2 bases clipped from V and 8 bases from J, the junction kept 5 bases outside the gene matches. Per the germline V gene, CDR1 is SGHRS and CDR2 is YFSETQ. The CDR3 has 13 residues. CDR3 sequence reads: CASSFGQEGTQYF. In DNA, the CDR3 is TGCGCCAGCAGCTTTGGACAGGAAGGTACGCAGTATTTT.

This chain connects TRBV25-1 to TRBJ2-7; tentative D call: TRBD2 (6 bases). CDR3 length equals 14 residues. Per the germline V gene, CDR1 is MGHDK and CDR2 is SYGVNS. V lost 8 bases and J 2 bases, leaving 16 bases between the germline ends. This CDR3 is CASGEGEVAYEQYF. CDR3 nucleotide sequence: TGTGCCAGCGGAGAAGGGGAGGTAGCCTACGAGCAGTACTTC.

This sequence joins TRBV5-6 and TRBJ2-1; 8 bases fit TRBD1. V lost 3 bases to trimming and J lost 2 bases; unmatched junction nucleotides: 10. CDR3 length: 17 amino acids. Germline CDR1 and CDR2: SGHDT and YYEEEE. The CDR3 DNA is TGTGCCAGCAGCTCACTCGGACAGGGTAGAACCTACAATGAGCAGTTCTTC. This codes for CASSSLGQGRTYNEQFF.